This TCR beta chain comes out of a study of shared clonotypes between healthy human individuals. Study-level background: There were three CD4 naive, three CD4 memory, two CD8 naive and one CD8 memory plates per donor. Whole-study findings and limits: Sampling was confined to blood; repertoires within tissues likely differ.

With regard to this clone: Its antigen is unidentified.

The CDR3 sequence is 13 residues long. V shed 5 bases and J shed 6 bases, with 13 bases lying between them. Germline CDR1 is SGHTS and CDR2 is YDEGEE. Healthy and HIV-negative, the adult donors had no recent acute infections or vaccinations. Evenly divided among several immunoSEQ plates was the genomic DNA of each subset. Only in-frame clones appear in the TCRdb table, and some are missing; sequencing was by immunoSEQ multiplex PCR. The data contain about 960,000 clones, more than 75% of them singletons. The sample comprised memory CD4+ T cells sorted from blood. Sample subset: CD45RA-negative fraction. The origin of this receptor is a man aged 18 to 30 in good health. V usage is TRBV5-8 and J usage is TRBJ2-3; the D gene is possibly TRBD2 (5 bases). CDR3 sequence: CASRTILGDTQYF. Here the CDR3 DNA reads TGTGCCAGCAGGACTATCCTTGGGGATACGCAGTATTTT.